The next 14 T cell receptor beta chains were all read from a single sample in a study of radiation and T cells in renal cell carcinoma. The treatment: 15 Gy SBRT to primary tumor, nephrectomy 4 weeks later. Sequencing used immunoSEQ multiplex PCR; TCRdb keeps in-frame clones, though not all of them. The sample consists of around 16,000 clones, roughly 64% of them appearing once. The specimen was tumor tissue, collected from a patient whose treatment included radiotherapy and nephrectomy. The origin of the receptors is a woman between 65 and 79 years old with renal cell carcinoma.

This sequence joins TRBV5-1 and TRBJ1-1; 8 positions match TRBD1. Unmatched junction bases numbered 10, after V lost 0 bases and J lost 6 bases. This CDR3 has 16 amino acids. The V gene's germline CDR1 is SGHRS and CDR2 YFSETQ. The CDR3 is CASSLASRQGRAEAFF. As DNA, the CDR3 is TGCGCCAGCAGCTTGGCCTCCCGACAGGGGAGGGCTGAAGCTTTCTTT.

The chain carries TRBV19 and TRBJ2-5; no reliable D call. The V end was cut by 3 bases, the J end by 2 bases, with 7 bases between. The germline CDR1 and CDR2 sequences are LNHDA and SQIVND (reference sequence). The CDR3 runs 13 residues. DNA for the CDR3: TGTGCCAGTAGTATGTCCGTACAAGAGACCCAGTACTTC. Translation: CASSMSVQETQYF. Full variable domain (outside the CDR3, taken from reference TRBV19 and TRBJ2-5): DGGITQSPKYLFRKEGQNVTLSCEQNLNHDAMYWYRQDPGQGLRLIYYSQIVNDFQKGDIAEGYSVSREKKESFPLTVTSAQKNPTAFYLCASSMSVQETQYFGPGTRLLVL.

The V and J genes are TRBV5-1 and TRBJ2-2, with D perhaps TRBD1 or TRBD2 (5 bases each). V lost 4 bases and J 1 base, leaving 11 bases between the germline ends. The germline gives CDR1 SGHRS, CDR2 YFSETQ. CDR3 length: 15 amino acids. Here the CDR3 DNA reads TGCGCCAGCAGCCGGGACCACCTGAACACCGGGGAGCTGTTTTTT. Its translation is CASSRDHLNTGELFF.

The chain recombines TRBV10-1 with TRBJ2-5; D not certain. V was trimmed by 3 bases and J by 2 bases, leaving 7 bases between them. Germline CDR1 reads WNHNN; CDR2 reads SYGVQD (reference sequence). The CDR3 is 13 amino acids. Here the CDR3 DNA reads TGCGCCAGCAGTGAACAGCTACAAGAGACCCAGTACTTC. It translates to CASSEQLQETQYF.

In its sample, this clone ranks as medium-sized (0.01 to 0.1%). In DNA form, the CDR3 reads TGCGCCAGCAGCTTGGTAGAGGGGGCCTACAATGAGCAGTTCTTC. Protein: CASSLVEGAYNEQFF. J is TRBJ2-1 and V is TRBV5-1; a possible D gene is TRBD1 (6 bases). This CDR3 region has 15 residues. Germline values: CDR1 SGHRS, CDR2 YFSETQ. With 0 bases removed from V and 2 bases from J, the gap between germline ends came to 9 bases.

For the CDR3, the DNA is TGTGCCAGCAGTCGAGGACAGCAGGAGAACGACGAGCAGTTCTTC. Its protein product is CASSRGQQENDEQFF. This chain connects TRBV6-6 to TRBJ2-1; D possibly corresponds to TRBD1 (6 bases). Looked up from germline, CDR1 is MNHNY and CDR2 is SVGAGI (reference sequence). Trimming took off 5 bases at V and 10 bases at J, with 21 bases between the two ends. CDR3 length: 15 residues.

This clone was seen a handful of times. The chain links TRBV5-6 to TRBJ2-1; possibly TRBD1 or TRBD2 for D (6 bases each). Germline V gives CDR1 SGHDT, CDR2 YYEEEE. Deletions cut 9 bases from V and 1 base from J, with 20 bases between. The CDR3 length is 16 residues. The DNA for the CDR3 is TGTGCCACCCAAAGGGGGGAGTTGACTTCCTACAATGAGCAGTTCTTC. Its protein product is CATQRGELTSYNEQFF.

CDR3 coding DNA: TGTGCCAGTAGTATAGATCTGAGAGGCCCCTACGAGCAGTACTTC. Encoded protein: CASSIDLRGPYEQYF. The gene calls are TRBV19 and TRBJ2-7; D gene unclear. The CDR3 has 15 residues. Trimming pared 0 bases from V and 2 bases from J, leaving 11 bases between. CDR1 is LNHDA, CDR2 SQIVND, per germline (reference sequence).

The chain recombines TRBV9 with TRBJ2-3, with unresolved D. Trimming took 4 bases from V and 2 from J, leaving 14 bases between them. Germline loops: CDR1 SGDLS, CDR2 YYNGEE. This CDR3 has 15 residues. CDR3 coding DNA: TGTGCCAGCAGCTCCAACGGAAGGGCCACAGATACGCAGTATTTT. Translated: CASSSNGRATDTQYF.

The chain recombines TRBV7-2 with TRBJ2-2; 12 positions agree with TRBD2. The germline V gene encodes CDR1 SGHTA and CDR2 FQGNSA. After removal of 1 base from V and 4 bases from J, the junction contained 1 base not matched to a gene. The CDR3 spans 16 residues. The CDR3 protein is CASSLGLAGVTGELFF. For the CDR3, the DNA is TGTGCCAGCAGCTTAGGACTAGCGGGAGTCACCGGGGAGCTGTTTTTT.

This clone was seen a single time. The CDR3: CASSQDRGGWDEQYF. CDR3 nucleotide sequence: TGCGCCAGCAGCCAAGATAGGGGGGGATGGGACGAGCAGTACTTC. This chain uses TRBV4-3 with TRBJ2-7, with D perhaps matching TRBD2 (7 bases). V shed 0 bases and J shed 5 bases, with 14 bases lying between them. The CDR3 is 15 residues long. Germline V gene sequence: CDR1 LGHNA, CDR2 YSLEER.

The chain recombines TRBV7-2 with TRBJ2-3, with 10 bases lining up with TRBD2. V was pared by 3 bases and J by 1 base, with 4 bases of the junction left unmatched. Germline-derived CDR1 and CDR2 are SGHTA and FQGNSA. There are 16 residues in the CDR3. The CDR3 region is CASSLTSGRGTDTQYF. The CDR3 DNA is TGTGCCAGCAGCTTGACTAGCGGGCGGGGCACAGATACGCAGTATTTT.

This clone was seen just once. The chain combines TRBV10-3 with TRBJ1-1; 9 positions agree with TRBD1. J was trimmed by 2 bases and V by 5 bases; bases with no gene match: 6. Germline V gives CDR1 ENHRY, CDR2 SYGVKD. CDR3 size: 15 residues. In nucleotides, the CDR3 is TGTGCCATCAGTATCTCGGGACAGGGAAACACTGAAGCTTTCTTT. It encodes CAISISGQGNTEAFF.

This clone rates as medium-sized. J is TRBJ2-3 and V is TRBV10-3, with TRBD2 as a possible D gene (5 bases). In germline, CDR1 is ENHRY, CDR2 SYGVKD. The V end was cut by 4 bases, the J end by 0 bases, with 14 bases between. The CDR3 runs to 16 residues. This CDR3 reads CAISGPPGESTDTQYF. The CDR3 coding sequence is TGTGCCATCAGTGGGCCCCCCGGGGAGAGCACAGATACGCAGTATTTT.